Below are 20 T cell receptor beta chains sequenced from a single sample in a study of shared clonotypes between healthy human individuals. Produced via immunoSEQ multiplex PCR; TCRdb's table is partial and in-frame only. The table has about 660,000 clones, 74% seen once; the top ten hold 1.5% to 2%. Source material: memory CD4+ T cells sorted from blood. Subset meaning: CD45RA-negative fraction. The receptors shown here come from a young woman in good health.

CDR3 loop: CASSLRGRVNTEAFF. CDR3 DNA sequence: TGTGCCAGCAGTTTACGGGGCAGGGTGAACACTGAAGCTTTCTTT. V is TRBV28 and J is TRBJ1-1, with D possibly being TRBD1 (5 bases). The CDR3 has 15 residues. Germline loops: CDR1 MDHEN, CDR2 SYDVKM. V was cut by 2 bases and J by 0 bases, with 10 bases left in between.

The genes are TRBV5-1 and TRBJ1-1; D not resolved. CDR1 SGHRS and CDR2 YFSETQ come from the germline V gene. The germline V and J ends were trimmed by 3 bases and 5 bases, with 11 bases remaining between them. The CDR3 contains 13 residues. The CDR3 is CASSSTDATEAFF. CDR3 DNA sequence: TGCGCCAGCAGCTCCACGGATGCGACTGAAGCTTTCTTT.

The gene calls are TRBV5-1 and TRBJ1-6; maybe TRBD1 (5 bases). The CDR3 has 16 amino acids. Deletions cut 2 bases from V and 0 bases from J, with 9 bases between. Germline values: CDR1 SGHRS, CDR2 YFSETQ. In nucleotides, the CDR3 is TGCGCCAGCAGCTTTGGGGCCAGCTCCTATAATTCACCCCTCCACTTT. Its translation: CASSFGASSYNSPLHF.

Of note for this clone: The junction departs from germline at one end; a sequencing error may be responsible. The CDR3 DNA is TGTGCCAGCAACTTAGGGCAGGGGGCGTCCTATGGCTACACCTTC. It encodes CASNLGQGASYGYTF. The chain combines TRBV7-3 with TRBJ1-2, with 8 bases matching TRBD1. Per the germline V gene, CDR1 is SGHTA and CDR2 is FQGTGA. The CDR3 length is 15 residues.

V is TRBV11-2 and J is TRBJ2-7; D is uncertain. In germline, CDR1 is SGHAT, CDR2 FQNNGV. The CDR3 length is 14 residues. V lost 0 bases to trimming and J lost 2 bases, with 8 bases between them. This CDR3 reads CASSLDDRAYEQYF. In nucleotides, the CDR3 is TGTGCCAGCAGCTTAGATGATAGAGCCTACGAGCAGTACTTC.

About this clone: A far larger clone differs by one base, so this is likely a read error. The same CDR3 also results from other DNA sequences found in this sample. V is TRBV7-7 and J is TRBJ2-4; D call uncertain. The germline CDR1 and CDR2 sequences are SSHAT and FNYEAQ (reference sequence). The CDR3 loop spans 13 amino acids. This CDR3 reads CASSTGFGNIQYF. CDR3 nucleotides: TGTGCTAGCAGCACTGGATTCGGGAACATTCAGTACTTC.

This clone showed up just a few times. A far larger clone differs by one base, so this is likely a read error. The V gene is TRBV9, the J gene TRBJ2-6, with TRBD1 matching 10 bases. Trimming at V came to 3 bases and at J to 0 bases, leaving 9 bases not matched to a gene. Per the germline V gene, CDR1 is SGDLS and CDR2 is YYNGEE. The CDR3 totals 19 residues. The CDR3 bases are TGTGCCAGCAGCGGGGGGGCCAGACAGGGGGCCTCTGGGGCCAACGTCCTGACTTTC. Amino acids: CASSGGARQGASGANVLTF.

The chain couples TRBV7-6 to TRBJ1-4; no reliable D call. CDR1 SGHVS and CDR2 FNYEAQ come from the germline V gene. Trimming stripped 1 base from V and 8 bases from J, with 14 bases between. The CDR3 has 15 residues. CDR3 nucleotide sequence: TGTGCCAGCAGCTTAGGATTCCCGGGGAGGGAAAAACTGTTTTTT. Translating gives CASSLGFPGREKLFF.

The V call is TRBV18, the J call TRBJ2-1; no reliable D call. The CDR3 loop spans 15 amino acids. The V end was cut by 3 bases, the J end by 0 bases, with 9 bases between. Germline V gene data show CDR1 as KGHSH and CDR2 as LQKENI. CDR3 DNA: TGTGCCAGCTCACCTTACATAAGCTCCTACAATGAGCAGTTCTTC. Its protein product is CASSPYISSYNEQFF.

The rearrangement uses TRBV18 and TRBJ2-2; weak D call: TRBD2 (6 bases). The CDR3 contains 16 residues. Trimming shortened V by 3 bases and J by 4 bases, and 15 bases separated the two germline ends. CDR1 and CDR2 (germline): KGHSH, LQKENI. The CDR3 is CASSPSKGGGTGELFF. Written as DNA, the CDR3 is TGTGCCAGCTCACCGTCAAAGGGAGGTGGCACCGGGGAGCTGTTTTTT. Full variable domain (outside the CDR3, taken from reference TRBV18 and TRBJ2-2): NAGVMQNPRHLVRRRGQEARLRCSPMKGHSHVYWYRQLPEEGLKFMVYLQKENIIDESGMPKERFSAEFPKEGPSILRIQQVVRGDSAAYFCASSPSKGGGTGELFFGEGSRLTVL.

J is TRBJ2-2 and V is TRBV5-6; a weak D match, TRBD1 (6 bases). The CDR3 consists of 17 residues. V lost 4 bases to trimming and J lost 0 bases, with 16 bases between them. Per the germline V gene, CDR1 is SGHDT and CDR2 is YYEEEE. The CDR3 sequence: CASSRTLQGANTGELFF. The CDR3 DNA reads as TGTGCCAGCAGCCGGACCCTACAGGGTGCGAACACCGGGGAGCTGTTTTTT. Looking up the rest from reference TRBV5-6 and TRBJ2-2 gives the full variable domain: DAGVTQSPTHLIKTRGQQVTLRCSPKSGHDTVSWYQQALGQGPQFIFQYYEEEERQRGNFPDRFSGHQFPNYSSELNVNALLLGDSALYLCASSRTLQGANTGELFFGEGSRLTVL.

CDR3: CASSGVAVDLIDEQYF. The DNA for the CDR3 is TGTGCCAGTAGTGGGGTAGCGGTAGATCTGATCGACGAGCAGTACTTC. The V gene is TRBV19, the J gene TRBJ2-7; perhaps TRBD2 as D (6 bases). CDR1 is LNHDA and CDR2 is SQIVND in the germline V gene (reference sequence). This CDR3 contains 16 residues. V was clipped by 5 bases and J by 5 bases, with 22 bases between them.

The V and J genes are TRBV11-2 and TRBJ2-7; the match to TRBD2 covers 12 bases. V was clipped by 1 base and J by 2 bases; unmatched bases: 0. Germline CDR1 is SGHAT and CDR2 is FQNNGV. The CDR3 length is 15 residues. This CDR3 reads CASSLGLAGAYEQYF. In DNA, the CDR3 is TGTGCCAGCAGCTTAGGACTAGCGGGAGCCTACGAGCAGTACTTC.

This chain uses TRBV5-6 with TRBJ2-3, with 9 bases that match TRBD1. This CDR3 is 15 amino acids long. Germline V gene data show CDR1 as SGHDT and CDR2 as YYEEEE. The V gene end was trimmed by 4 bases and the J gene end by 5 bases; junction bases not matched to a gene: 8. The CDR3 is CASSLPRDRVDTQYF. DNA for the CDR3: TGTGCCAGCAGCCTCCCCCGGGACAGGGTAGATACGCAGTATTTT.

The chain joins TRBV23-1 to TRBJ2-7; 13 bases map to TRBD2. TRBV23-1 is an ORF for which the function is uncertain. Unmatched junction bases numbered 7, after V lost 8 bases and J lost 0 bases. This CDR3 is built from 16 residues. The CDR3 bases are TGCGCCAGCCGCGGACTAGCGGGAGTCCGCTCCTACGAGCAGTACTTC. Its protein product is CASRGLAGVRSYEQYF.

The CDR3 DNA follows: TGTGCCAGCAGGCCAGGACAGGGTTTGGGAGATGAAAAACTGTTTTTT. The encoded protein is CASRPGQGLGDEKLFF. This chain uses TRBV28 with TRBJ1-4; 8 bases align to TRBD1. The CDR3 totals 16 residues. In germline, CDR1 is MDHEN, CDR2 SYDVKM. Trimming at V came to 6 bases and at J to 6 bases, leaving 12 bases not matched to a gene.

The chain is built from TRBV19 and TRBJ1-1; tentatively, D is TRBD1 (5 bases). The CDR3 is 13 amino acids. The V end was cut by 7 bases, the J end by 1 base, with 10 bases between. CDR1 is LNHDA, CDR2 SQIVND, per germline (reference sequence). The CDR3, as DNA: TGTGCCAGTAACACCAGGGCGAACACTGAAGCTTTCTTT. As protein: CASNTRANTEAFF.

In nucleotides, the CDR3 is TGTGCCAGCAGCACAGCTGCAACTAATGAAAAACTGTTTTTT. It yields the protein CASSTAATNEKLFF. V is TRBV28 and J is TRBJ1-4; D remains unclear. CDR1 is MDHEN and CDR2 is SYDVKM in the germline V gene. CDR3 length: 14 residues. The V end was cut by 6 bases, the J end by 0 bases, with 8 bases between. Complete variable domain (other parts from reference TRBV28 and TRBJ1-4): DVKVTQSSRYLVKRTGEKVFLECVQDMDHENMFWYRQDPGLGLRLIYFSYDVKMKEKGDIPEGYSVSREKKERFSLILESASTNQTSMYLCASSTAATNEKLFFGSGTQLSVL.

This clone was observed a few times. This CDR3 is also generated by other DNA sequences in the sample. The chain uses TRBV28 and TRBJ1-2; D gene ambiguous. V shed 5 bases and J shed 2 bases, with 6 bases lying between them. The CDR3 is made up of 12 amino acids. The V gene's germline CDR1 is MDHEN and CDR2 SYDVKM. The CDR3 bases are TGTGCCAGCAGTCGGCAGAACTATGGCTACACCTTC. This gives the protein CASSRQNYGYTF.

The rearrangement uses TRBV27 and TRBJ1-5, with D perhaps matching TRBD1 (5 bases). This CDR3 region has 15 residues. In germline, CDR1 is MNHEY, CDR2 SMNVEV (reference sequence). V shed 6 bases and J shed 4 bases, with 16 bases lying between them. The CDR3: CASRPPGLLNQPQHF. The DNA for the CDR3 is TGTGCCAGCAGGCCGCCGGGACTGCTGAATCAGCCCCAGCATTTT.